This TCR beta chain was profiled in a study of blood T cells in healthy people across ages. For the second PCR, which ran for about 6 to 12 cycles, a sample-barcoded 5' primer and a J-beta primer mix were used. One entry per CDR3 protein, called by TCRdb with MiXCR from the 5' RACE reads. The repertoire holds about 720,000 distinct CDR3 sequences, 22% seen once, with around 21% in the top ten. After removal of 5 bases from V and 5 bases from J, the junction contained 8 bases not matched to a gene. Germline V gene sequence: CDR1 SEHNR, CDR2 FQNEAQ (reference sequence). This CDR3 comprises 14 residues.

This clonotype was sampled from a man in his sixties or seventies in good health. Sequencing used blood. This sequence joins TRBV7-9 and TRBJ2-5; TRBD2 agrees at 7 bases. Here the CDR3 reads CASSPTGTTETQYF. The CDR3 bases are TGTGCCAGCAGCCCTACCGGGACTACGGAGACCCAGTACTTC. Full variable domain (rest looked up from reference TRBV7-9 and TRBJ2-5): DTGVSQNPRHKITKRGQNVTFRCDPISEHNRLYWYRQTLGQGPEFLTYFQNEAQLEKSRLLSDRFSAERPKGSFSTLEIQRTEQGDSAMYLCASSPTGTTETQYFGPGTRLLVL.